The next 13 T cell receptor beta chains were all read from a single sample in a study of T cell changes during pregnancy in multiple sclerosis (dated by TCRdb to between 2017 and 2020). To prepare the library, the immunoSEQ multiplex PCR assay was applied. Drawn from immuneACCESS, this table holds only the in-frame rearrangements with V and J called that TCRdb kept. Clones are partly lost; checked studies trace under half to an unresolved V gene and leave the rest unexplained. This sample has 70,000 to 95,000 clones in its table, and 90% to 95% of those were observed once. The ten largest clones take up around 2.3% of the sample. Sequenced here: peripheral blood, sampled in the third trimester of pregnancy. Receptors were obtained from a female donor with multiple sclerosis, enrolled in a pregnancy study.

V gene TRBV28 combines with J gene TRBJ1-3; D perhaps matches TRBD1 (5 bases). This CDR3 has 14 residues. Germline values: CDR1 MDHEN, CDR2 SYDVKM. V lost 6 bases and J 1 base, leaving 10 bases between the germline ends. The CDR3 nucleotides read TGTGCCAGCAGCTCCAGGACATCTGGAAACACCATATATTTT. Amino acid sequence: CASSSRTSGNTIYF.

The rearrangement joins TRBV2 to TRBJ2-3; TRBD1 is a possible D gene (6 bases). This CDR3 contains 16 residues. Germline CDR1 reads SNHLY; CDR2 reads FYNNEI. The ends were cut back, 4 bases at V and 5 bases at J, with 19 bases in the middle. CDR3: CASSVRQVQVRDTQYF. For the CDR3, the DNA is TGTGCCAGCAGTGTTAGACAGGTCCAAGTAAGAGATACGCAGTATTTT.

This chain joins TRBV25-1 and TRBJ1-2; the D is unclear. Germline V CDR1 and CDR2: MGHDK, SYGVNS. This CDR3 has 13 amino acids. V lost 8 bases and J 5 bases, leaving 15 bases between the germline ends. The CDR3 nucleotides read TGTGCCAGCGCCCGTGGCTCCGGGTATGGCTACACCTTC. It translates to CASARGSGYGYTF.

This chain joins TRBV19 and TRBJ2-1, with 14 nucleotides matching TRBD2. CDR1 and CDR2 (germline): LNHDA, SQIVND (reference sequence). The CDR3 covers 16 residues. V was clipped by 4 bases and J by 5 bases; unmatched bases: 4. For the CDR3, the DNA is TGTGCCAGTAGTAGGGGACTAGCGGGGGTCAACAATGAGCAGTTCTTC. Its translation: CASSRGLAGVNNEQFF. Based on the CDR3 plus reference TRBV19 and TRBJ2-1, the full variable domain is DGGITQSPKYLFRKEGQNVTLSCEQNLNHDAMYWYRQDPGQGLRLIYYSQIVNDFQKGDIAEGYSVSREKKESFPLTVTSAQKNPTAFYLCASSRGLAGVNNEQFFGPGTRLTVL.

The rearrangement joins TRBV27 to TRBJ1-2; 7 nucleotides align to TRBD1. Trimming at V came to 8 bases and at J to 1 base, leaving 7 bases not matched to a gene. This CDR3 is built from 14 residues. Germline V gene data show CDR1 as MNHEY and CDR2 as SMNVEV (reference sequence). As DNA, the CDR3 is TGTGCCAGCTCCGGGACAGCCTATAACTATGGCTACACCTTC. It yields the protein CASSGTAYNYGYTF.

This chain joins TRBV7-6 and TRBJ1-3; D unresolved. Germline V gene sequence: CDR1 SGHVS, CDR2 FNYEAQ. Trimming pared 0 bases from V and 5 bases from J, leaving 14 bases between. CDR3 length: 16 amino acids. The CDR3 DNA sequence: TGTGCCAGCAGCTTAGCGAAGGCAGGATCCCGAAACACCATATATTTT. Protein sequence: CASSLAKAGSRNTIYF.

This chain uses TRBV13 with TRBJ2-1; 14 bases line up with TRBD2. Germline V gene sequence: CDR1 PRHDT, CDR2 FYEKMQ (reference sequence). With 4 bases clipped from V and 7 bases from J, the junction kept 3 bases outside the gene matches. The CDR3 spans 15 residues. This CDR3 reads CASSSWTSGRNEQFF. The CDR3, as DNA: TGTGCCAGCAGCTCCTGGACTAGCGGGAGGAATGAGCAGTTCTTC.

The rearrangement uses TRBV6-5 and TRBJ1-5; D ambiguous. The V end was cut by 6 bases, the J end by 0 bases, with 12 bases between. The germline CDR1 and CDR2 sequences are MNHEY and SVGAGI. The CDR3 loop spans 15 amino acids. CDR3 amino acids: CASRHRYDSNQPQHF. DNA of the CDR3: TGTGCCAGCAGGCACAGATACGATAGCAATCAGCCCCAGCATTTT.

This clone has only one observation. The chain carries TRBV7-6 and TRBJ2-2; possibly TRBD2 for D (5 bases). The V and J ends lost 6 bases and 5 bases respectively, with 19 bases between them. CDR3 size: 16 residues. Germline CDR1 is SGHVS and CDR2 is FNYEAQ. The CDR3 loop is CASRSSRSERTGELFF. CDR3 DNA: TGTGCCAGCAGATCTTCTCGAAGCGAGCGGACCGGGGAGCTGTTTTTT.

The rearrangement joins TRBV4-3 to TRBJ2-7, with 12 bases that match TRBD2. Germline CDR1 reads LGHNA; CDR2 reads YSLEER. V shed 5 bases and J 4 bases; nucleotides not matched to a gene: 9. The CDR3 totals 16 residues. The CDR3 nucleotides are TGCGCCAGCAGCGAAGGACTAGCGGGATTCCTTTACGAGCAGTACTTC. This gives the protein CASSEGLAGFLYEQYF.

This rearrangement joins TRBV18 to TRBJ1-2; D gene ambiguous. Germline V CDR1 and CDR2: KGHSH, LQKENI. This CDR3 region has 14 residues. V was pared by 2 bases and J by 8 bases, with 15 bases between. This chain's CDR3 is CASSPKERSHGYTF. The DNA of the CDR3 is TGTGCCAGCTCACCAAAGGAGAGGTCGCACGGCTACACCTTC.

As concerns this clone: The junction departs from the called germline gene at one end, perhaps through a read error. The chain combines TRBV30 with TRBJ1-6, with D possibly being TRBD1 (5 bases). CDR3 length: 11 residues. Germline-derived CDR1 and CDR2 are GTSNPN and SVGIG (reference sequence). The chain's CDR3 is CAWSVRAGPDF. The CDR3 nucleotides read TGTGCCTGGAGTGTACGGGCAGGGCCCGACTTT. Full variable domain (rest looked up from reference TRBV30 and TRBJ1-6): SQTIHQWPATLVQPVGSPLSLECTVEGTSNPNLYWYRQAAGRGLQLLFYSVGIGQISSEVPQNLSASRPQDRQFILSSKKLLLSDSGFYLCAWSVRAGPDFGNGTRLTVT.

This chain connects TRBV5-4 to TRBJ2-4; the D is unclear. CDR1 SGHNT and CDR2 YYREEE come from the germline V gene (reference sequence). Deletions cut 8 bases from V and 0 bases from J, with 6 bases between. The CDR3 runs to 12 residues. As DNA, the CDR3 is TGTGCCAGGCTAATAGCCAAAAACATTCAGTACTTC. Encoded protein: CARLIAKNIQYF.